This T cell receptor beta chain emerged from a study of molecular identifiers for immune sequencing clone quantification. Previously described methods and listed TCR primers were employed for the bulk TCR libraries. TCRdb reprocessed the PCR reads via MiXCR and lists one record per CDR3 protein. Found here are roughly 100,000 distinct CDR3 sequences, around 30% of them singletons; the top ten hold less than 10%. As to this clonotype: What it binds is unknown.

Libraries for naive CD8 T cells, which were made from roughly 21,000 to 960,000 sorted cells, drew on 10%, 30% or 50% of the RNA. The length of the CDR3 is 17 residues. In germline, CDR1 is MNHEY, CDR2 SVGAGI. V dropped 2 bases and J dropped 3 bases, with 18 bases sitting between them. Study observations and caveats: Jurkat TCR RNA that was spiked in from one cell was reportedly detectable among some 1 million naive cells. Clones carrying above 20 RNA copies accounted for over 98% of effector molecules, under 1% in naive cells.

Input material: naive CD8+ T cells from blood, with Jurkat cell RNA spiked in. The sample's subset: FACS-sorted CD8+CD4-CCR7+CD45RA+ naive T cells. The receptor was isolated from a human donor in good health. Some libraries in this study had Jurkat cell RNA spiked in. The chain recombines TRBV6-5 with TRBJ2-3; D is tentatively TRBD1 or TRBD2 (5 bases each). CDR3 amino acids: CASSYSRWDPTTDTQYF. The CDR3 DNA sequence: TGTGCCAGCAGTTACAGTAGGTGGGACCCGACTACAGATACGCAGTATTTT.